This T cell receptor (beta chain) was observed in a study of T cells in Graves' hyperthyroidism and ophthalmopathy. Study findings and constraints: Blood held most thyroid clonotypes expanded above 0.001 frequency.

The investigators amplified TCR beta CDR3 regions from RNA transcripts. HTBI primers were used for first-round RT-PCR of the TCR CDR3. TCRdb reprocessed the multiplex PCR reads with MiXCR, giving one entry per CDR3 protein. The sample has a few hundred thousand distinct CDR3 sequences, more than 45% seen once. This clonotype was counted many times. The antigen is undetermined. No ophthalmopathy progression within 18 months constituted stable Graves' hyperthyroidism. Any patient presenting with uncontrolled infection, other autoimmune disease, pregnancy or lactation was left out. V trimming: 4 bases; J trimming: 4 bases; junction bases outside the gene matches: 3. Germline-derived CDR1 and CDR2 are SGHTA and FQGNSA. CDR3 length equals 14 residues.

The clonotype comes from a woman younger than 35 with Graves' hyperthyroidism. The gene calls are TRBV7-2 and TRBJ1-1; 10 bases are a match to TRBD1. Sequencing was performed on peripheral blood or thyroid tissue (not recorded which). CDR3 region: CASSWGQGSTEAFF. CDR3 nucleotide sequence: TGTGCCAGCAGCTGGGGACAGGGGTCCACTGAAGCTTTCTTT.